What follows describes a single T cell receptor (beta chain). The antigen is unknown. Germline CDR1 MDHEN, CDR2 SYDVKM. This CDR3 has 12 residues. V lost 2 bases, J lost 7 bases, and 6 bases lay in between. The source of the sample is a study of radiotherapy plus CTLA-4 blockade in lung cancer. Points from the study as a whole: Following radiotherapy plus ipilimumab, tumor-derived TCR clones expanded in the blood.

Libraries were prepared by immunoSEQ multiplex PCR; TCRdb keeps only in-frame clonotypes and omits some of them. The sample contains roughly 46,000 clones, around 77% of which appear only once. This chain joins TRBV28 and TRBJ2-1; unclear D gene. The TCR sequence derives from a human donor with non-small cell lung cancer who had stable disease on radiotherapy plus ipilimumab. Sequencing was performed on peripheral blood, taken from a patient treated with radiotherapy plus ipilimumab. CDR3 in amino acids: CASSLAENEQFF. For the CDR3, the DNA is TGTGCCAGCAGTTTAGCCGAGAATGAGCAGTTCTTC. Variable domain in full (rest from reference TRBV28 and TRBJ2-1): DVKVTQSSRYLVKRTGEKVFLECVQDMDHENMFWYRQDPGLGLRLIYFSYDVKMKEKGDIPEGYSVSREKKERFSLILESASTNQTSMYLCASSLAENEQFFGPGTRLTVL.